The TCR beta chain under discussion was sequenced for a study of blood T cell repertoires in COVID-19. On the study more broadly: Italy, Spain and the United States were the sources of the convalescent and acute COVID-19 samples. Sources were T cells, B-cell-depleted T cells, or PBMCs; the material itself was cDNA or gDNA.

The CDR3 runs to 16 residues. Germline CDR1 reads SGHRS; CDR2 reads YFSETQ. V was shortened by 3 bases and J by 4 bases, with 14 bases between the two germline ends. As processed by the authors: Nucleated cell number was recorded as an estimate derived from reference gene primer amplification. TCRdb's copy holds only in-frame clones and misses some; the assay was immunoSEQ multiplex PCR. The V and J calls and clone size are taken from that table; D and trimming were inferred from the DNA. The sample has about 260,000 clones, approximately 90% seen once. What was sequenced was peripheral blood. The chain carries TRBV5-1 and TRBJ2-6; a possible D gene is TRBD1 (5 bases). The TCR originated in a man aged 55 to 70 who had recovered from COVID-19. In nucleotides, the CDR3 is TGCGCCAGCAGCTCCAGACAGAGTTCGGGGGCCAACGTCCTGACTTTC. Its protein product is CASSSRQSSGANVLTF.